The T cell receptor (beta chain) described here comes from a study of cytomegalovirus exposure and HLA in healthy donors. Broader study findings: The HLA-A and HLA-B alleles of most subjects were reportedly predicted accurately from TCR beta sequences. Cytomegalovirus-associated status was assigned to some 180 TCR beta chains.

This CDR3 has 15 amino acids. Germline assignment: CDR1 LNHDA and CDR2 SQIVND (reference sequence). Losses at the gene ends were 1 base for V and 4 bases for J; bases not matched to a gene: 7. This clone was counted between two and nine times. The antigen is undetermined. Use of 60 Vbeta and 13 Jbeta primers characterized the PCR. This table comes from immunoSEQ multiplex PCR, and its TCRdb copy is limited to in-frame clones, with some not included. The sample yields about 140,000 clones, approximately 75% seen once. This TCR came from a man in his fifties or sixties in good health and CMV-seropositive. V gene TRBV19 combines with J gene TRBJ2-7; 7 positions match TRBD2. What was sequenced was PBMCs. CDR3 nucleotides: TGTGCCAGTAGTATAGGGGGCGGGAGAGGGTACGAGCAGTACTTC. It encodes CASSIGGGRGYEQYF.